Described below is a single T cell receptor (beta chain) sequence and its context. Cohort assignment relied on participant-reported clinical history. Donors in Cohort 3 counted as recovered after two negative PCRs, clearance, or symptom resolution. Using immunoSEQ multiplex PCR, the repertoire was profiled, and TCRdb retains in-frame clones only, with some absent. Seen here are 250,000 to 350,000 clones, around 88% observed once, and the top ten hold approximately 5.7%. The data belong to a study of blood T cell repertoires in COVID-19. Study in general: Whether acute or convalescent, the COVID-19 samples came from the United States, Italy and Spain. Sources were T cells, B-cell-depleted T cells, or PBMCs; the material itself was cDNA or gDNA.

The junction had 7 bases not matched to a gene; V was cut back by 5 bases and J by 3 bases. Germline values: CDR1 SNHLY, CDR2 FYNNEI. The CDR3 runs to 16 residues. The sequence was obtained from a middle-aged woman who had recovered from COVID-19. This chain links TRBV2 with TRBJ2-1, with TRBD2 identical over 10 bases. The sequencing input was PBMCs or T cells enriched from blood (not recorded which). CDR3 DNA: TGTGCCAGCAGTTCTGAACTAGCGGGACTCTACAATGAGCAGTTCTTC. It codes for CASSSELAGLYNEQFF.